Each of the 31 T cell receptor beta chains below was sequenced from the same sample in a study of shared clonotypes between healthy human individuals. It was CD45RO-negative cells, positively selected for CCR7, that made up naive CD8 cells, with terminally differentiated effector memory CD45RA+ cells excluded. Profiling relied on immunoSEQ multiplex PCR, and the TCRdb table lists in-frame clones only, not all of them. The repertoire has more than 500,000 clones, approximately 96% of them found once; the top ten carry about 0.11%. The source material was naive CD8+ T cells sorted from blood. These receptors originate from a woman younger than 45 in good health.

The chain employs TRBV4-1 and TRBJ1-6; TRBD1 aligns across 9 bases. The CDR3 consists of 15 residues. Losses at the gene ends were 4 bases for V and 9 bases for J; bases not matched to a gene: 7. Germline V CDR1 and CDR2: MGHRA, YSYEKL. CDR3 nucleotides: TGCGCCAGCAGCCCCGGGACAGGGCTTGCTTCACCCCTCCACTTT. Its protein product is CASSPGTGLASPLHF.

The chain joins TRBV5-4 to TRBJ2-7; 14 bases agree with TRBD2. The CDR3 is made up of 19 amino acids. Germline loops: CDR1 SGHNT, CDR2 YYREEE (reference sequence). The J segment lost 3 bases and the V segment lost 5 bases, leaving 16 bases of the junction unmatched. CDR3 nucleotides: TGTGCCAGCAGGAAGCTTGGGGCCCCCGGGACTAGCGGGGGCTACGAGCAGTACTTC. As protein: CASRKLGAPGTSGGYEQYF.

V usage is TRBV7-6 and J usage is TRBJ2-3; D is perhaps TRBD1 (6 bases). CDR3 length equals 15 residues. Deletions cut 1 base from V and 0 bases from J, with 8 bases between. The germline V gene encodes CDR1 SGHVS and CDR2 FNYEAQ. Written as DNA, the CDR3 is TGTGCCAGCAGCTTAGTTCAGGGGAGCACAGATACGCAGTATTTT. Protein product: CASSLVQGSTDTQYF.

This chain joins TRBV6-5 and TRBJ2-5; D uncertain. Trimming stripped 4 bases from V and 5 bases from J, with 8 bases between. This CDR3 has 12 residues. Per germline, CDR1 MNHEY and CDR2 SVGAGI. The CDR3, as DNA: TGTGCCAGCAGTTCTCTTGAGGAGACCCAGTACTTC. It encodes CASSSLEETQYF.

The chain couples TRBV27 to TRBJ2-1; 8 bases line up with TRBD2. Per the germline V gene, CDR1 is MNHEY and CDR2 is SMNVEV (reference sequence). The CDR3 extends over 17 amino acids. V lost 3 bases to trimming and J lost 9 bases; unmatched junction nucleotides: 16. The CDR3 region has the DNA TGTGCCAGCAGTTTCGTCCGCGGGGCGGGAGGCCATGGTGAGCAGTTCTTC. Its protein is CASSFVRGAGGHGEQFF.

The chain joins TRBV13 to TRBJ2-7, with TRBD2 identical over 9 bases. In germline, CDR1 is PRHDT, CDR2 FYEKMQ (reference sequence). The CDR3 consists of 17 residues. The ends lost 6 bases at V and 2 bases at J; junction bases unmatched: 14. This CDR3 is CASSTRSSGRGAYEQYF. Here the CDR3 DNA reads TGTGCCAGCAGTACTAGAAGTAGCGGGAGAGGGGCCTACGAGCAGTACTTC.

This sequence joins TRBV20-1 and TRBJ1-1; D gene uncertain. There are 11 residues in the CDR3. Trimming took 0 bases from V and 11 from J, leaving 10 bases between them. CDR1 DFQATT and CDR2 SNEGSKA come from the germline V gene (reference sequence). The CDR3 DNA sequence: TGCAGTGCTAGAGAGGCCGGGGTGGCTTTCTTT. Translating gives CSAREAGVAFF.

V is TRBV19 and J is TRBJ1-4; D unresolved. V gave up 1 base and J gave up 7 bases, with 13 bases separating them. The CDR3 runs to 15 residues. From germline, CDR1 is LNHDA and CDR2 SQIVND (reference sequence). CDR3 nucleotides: TGTGCCAGTAGTATAGCCGGACCGGGGATTGAAAAACTGTTTTTT. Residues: CASSIAGPGIEKLFF.

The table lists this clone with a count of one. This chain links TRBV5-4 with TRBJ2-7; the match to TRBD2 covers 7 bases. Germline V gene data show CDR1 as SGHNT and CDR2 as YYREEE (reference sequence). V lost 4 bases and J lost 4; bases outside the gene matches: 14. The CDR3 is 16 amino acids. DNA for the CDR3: TGTGCCAGCAGCGTTCGTCAGGCGGGAGTGGGTTACGAGCAGTACTTC. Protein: CASSVRQAGVGYEQYF.

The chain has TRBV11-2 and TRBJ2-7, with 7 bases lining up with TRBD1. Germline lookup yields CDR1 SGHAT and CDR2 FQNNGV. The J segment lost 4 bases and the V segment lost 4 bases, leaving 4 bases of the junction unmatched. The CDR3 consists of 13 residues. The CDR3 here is CASSWGQRYEQYF. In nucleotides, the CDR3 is TGTGCCAGCAGCTGGGGACAGCGATACGAGCAGTACTTC.

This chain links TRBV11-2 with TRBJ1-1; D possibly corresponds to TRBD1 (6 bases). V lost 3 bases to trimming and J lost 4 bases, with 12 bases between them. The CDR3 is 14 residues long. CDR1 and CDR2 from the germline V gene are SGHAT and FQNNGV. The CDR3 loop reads CASSLTGWGTEAFF. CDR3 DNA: TGTGCCAGCAGCTTGACAGGCTGGGGCACTGAAGCTTTCTTT.

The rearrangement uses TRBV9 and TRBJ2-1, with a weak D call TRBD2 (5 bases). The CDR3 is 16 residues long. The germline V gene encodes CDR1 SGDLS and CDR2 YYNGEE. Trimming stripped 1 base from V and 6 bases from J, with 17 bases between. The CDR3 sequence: CASSVTSGDRFNEQFF. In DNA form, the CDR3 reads TGTGCCAGCAGCGTAACCAGCGGAGACCGATTCAATGAGCAGTTCTTC. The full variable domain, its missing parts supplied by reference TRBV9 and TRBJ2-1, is DSGVTQTPKHLITATGQRVTLRCSPRSGDLSVYWYQQSLDQGLQFLIQYYNGEERAKGNILERFSAQQFPDLHSELNLSSLELGDSALYFCASSVTSGDRFNEQFFGPGTRLTVL.

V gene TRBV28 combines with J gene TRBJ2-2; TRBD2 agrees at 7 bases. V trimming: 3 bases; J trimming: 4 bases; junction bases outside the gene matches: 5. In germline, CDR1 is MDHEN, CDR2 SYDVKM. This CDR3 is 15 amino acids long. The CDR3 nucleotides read TGTGCCAGCAGTTTGGGGCTAGCGGCCACCGGGGAGCTGTTTTTT. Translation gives CASSLGLAATGELFF.

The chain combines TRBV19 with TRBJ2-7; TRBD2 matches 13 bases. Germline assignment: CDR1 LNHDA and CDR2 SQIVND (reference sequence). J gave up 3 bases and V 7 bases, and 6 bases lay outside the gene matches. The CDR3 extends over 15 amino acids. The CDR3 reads CASTLLAGGDYEQYF. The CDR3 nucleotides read TGTGCCAGTACCCTACTAGCGGGAGGGGACTACGAGCAGTACTTC.

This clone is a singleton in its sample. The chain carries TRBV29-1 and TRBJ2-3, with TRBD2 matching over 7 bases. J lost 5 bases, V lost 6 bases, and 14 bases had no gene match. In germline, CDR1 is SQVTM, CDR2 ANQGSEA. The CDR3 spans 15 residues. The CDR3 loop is CSVHDPQAGEDTQYF. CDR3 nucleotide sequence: TGCAGCGTGCATGACCCTCAGGCGGGAGAAGATACGCAGTATTTT.

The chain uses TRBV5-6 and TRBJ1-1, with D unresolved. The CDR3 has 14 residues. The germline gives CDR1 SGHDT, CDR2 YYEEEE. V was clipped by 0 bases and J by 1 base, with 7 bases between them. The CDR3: CASSLEITNTEAFF. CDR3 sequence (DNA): TGTGCCAGCAGCTTGGAAATCACGAACACTGAAGCTTTCTTT.

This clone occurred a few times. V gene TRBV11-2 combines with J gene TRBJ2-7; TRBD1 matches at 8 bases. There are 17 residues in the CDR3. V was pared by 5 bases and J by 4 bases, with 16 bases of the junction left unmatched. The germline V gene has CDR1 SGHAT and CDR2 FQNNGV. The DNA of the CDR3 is TGTGCCAGCAGCCCCGGGACAGGTGGTTTGGGGTTTTACGAGCAGTACTTC. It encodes CASSPGTGGLGFYEQYF. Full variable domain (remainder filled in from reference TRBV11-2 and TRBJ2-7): EAGVAQSPRYKIIEKRQSVAFWCNPISGHATLYWYQQILGQGPKLLIQFQNNGVVDDSQLPKDRFSAERLKGVDSTLKIQPAKLEDSAVYLCASSPGTGGLGFYEQYFGPGTRLTVT.

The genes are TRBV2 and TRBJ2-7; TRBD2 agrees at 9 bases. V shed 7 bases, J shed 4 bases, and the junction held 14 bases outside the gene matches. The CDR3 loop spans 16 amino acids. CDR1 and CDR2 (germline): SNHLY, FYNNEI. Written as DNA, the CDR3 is TGTGCCAGCACCTCTGCAGGACTAGCGACCCTATACGAGCAGTACTTC. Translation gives CASTSAGLATLYEQYF.

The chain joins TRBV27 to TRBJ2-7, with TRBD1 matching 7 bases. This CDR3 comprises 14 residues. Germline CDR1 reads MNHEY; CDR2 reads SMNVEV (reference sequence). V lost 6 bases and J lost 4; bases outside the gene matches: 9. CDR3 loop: CASSLTGAFYEQYF. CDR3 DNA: TGTGCCAGCAGCCTCACAGGGGCGTTTTACGAGCAGTACTTC.

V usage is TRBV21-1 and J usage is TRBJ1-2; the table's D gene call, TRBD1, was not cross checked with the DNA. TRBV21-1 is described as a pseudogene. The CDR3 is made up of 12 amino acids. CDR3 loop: CASKGDYYGYTF. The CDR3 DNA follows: TGTGCCAGTAAAGGGGATTACTATGGCTACACCTTC.

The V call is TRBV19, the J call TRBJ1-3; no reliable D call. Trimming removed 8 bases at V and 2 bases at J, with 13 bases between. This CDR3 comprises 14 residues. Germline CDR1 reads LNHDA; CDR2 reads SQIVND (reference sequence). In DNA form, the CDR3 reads TGTGCCAGTCGGCAGCCGATGACTGGAAACACCATATATTTT. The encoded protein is CASRQPMTGNTIYF.

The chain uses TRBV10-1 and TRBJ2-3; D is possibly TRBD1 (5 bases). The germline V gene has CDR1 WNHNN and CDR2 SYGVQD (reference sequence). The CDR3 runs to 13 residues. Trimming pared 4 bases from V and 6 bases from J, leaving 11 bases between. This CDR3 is CASSGGLADTQYF. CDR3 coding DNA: TGCGCCAGCAGTGGGGGCCTCGCGGATACGCAGTATTTT.

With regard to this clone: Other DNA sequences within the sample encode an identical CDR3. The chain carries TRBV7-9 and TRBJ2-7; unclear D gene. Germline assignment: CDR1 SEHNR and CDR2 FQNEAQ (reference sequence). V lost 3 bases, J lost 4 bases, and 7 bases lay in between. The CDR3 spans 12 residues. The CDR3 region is CASSFLGYEQYF. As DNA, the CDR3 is TGTGCCAGCAGCTTCCTAGGTTACGAGCAGTACTTC.

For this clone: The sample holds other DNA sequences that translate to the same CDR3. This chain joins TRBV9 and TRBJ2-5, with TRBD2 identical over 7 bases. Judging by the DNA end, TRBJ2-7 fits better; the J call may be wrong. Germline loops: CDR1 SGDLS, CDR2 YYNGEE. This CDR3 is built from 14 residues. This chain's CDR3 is CASSVGGSSYEQYF. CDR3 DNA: TGTGCCAGCAGCGTAGGCGGGAGCTCCTACGAGCAGTACTTC.

DNA of the CDR3: TGCGCCAGCAGCCAAGATGAGGAGACCCAGTACTTC. Protein sequence: CASSQDEETQYF. V and J are TRBV4-1 and TRBJ2-5; D ambiguous. The length of the CDR3 is 12 residues. V was trimmed by 0 bases and J by 5 bases, leaving 4 bases between them. Germline assignment: CDR1 MGHRA and CDR2 YSYEKL.

The CDR3: CASRPTGGVTEAFF. The DNA for the CDR3 is TGTGCCAGCAGGCCAACAGGGGGGGTCACTGAAGCTTTCTTT. The V gene is TRBV2, the J gene TRBJ1-1; 8 nucleotides match TRBD1. Germline CDR1 is SNHLY and CDR2 is FYNNEI. J gave up 4 bases and V 6 bases, and 7 bases lay outside the gene matches. This CDR3 contains 14 residues.

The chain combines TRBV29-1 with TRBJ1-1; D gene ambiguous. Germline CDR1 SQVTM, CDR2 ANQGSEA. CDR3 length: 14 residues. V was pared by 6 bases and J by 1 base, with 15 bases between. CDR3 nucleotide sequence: TGCAGCGTGGCAGGAGTACGGGGGAACACTGAAGCTTTCTTT. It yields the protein CSVAGVRGNTEAFF. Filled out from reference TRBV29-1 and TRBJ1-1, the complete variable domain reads SAVISQKPSRDICQRGTSLTIQCQVDSQVTMMFWYRQQPGQSLTLIATANQGSEATYESGFVIDKFPISRPNLTFSTLTVSNMSPEDSSIYLCSVAGVRGNTEAFFGQGTRLTVV.

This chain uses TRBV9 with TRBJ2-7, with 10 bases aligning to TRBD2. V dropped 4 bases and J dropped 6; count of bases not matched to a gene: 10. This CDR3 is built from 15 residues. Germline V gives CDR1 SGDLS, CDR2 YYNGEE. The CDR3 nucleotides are TGTGCCAGCAGCTACTCCGGAGTAGCGGGAGGCGAGCAGTACTTC. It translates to CASSYSGVAGGEQYF.

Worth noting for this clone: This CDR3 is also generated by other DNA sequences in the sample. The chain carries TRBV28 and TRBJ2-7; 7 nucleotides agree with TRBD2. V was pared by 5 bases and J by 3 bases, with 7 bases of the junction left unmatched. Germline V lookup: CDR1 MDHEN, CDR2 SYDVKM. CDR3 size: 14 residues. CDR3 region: CASSLSGGSYEQYF. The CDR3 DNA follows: TGTGCCAGCAGTCTGTCGGGCGGGAGCTACGAGCAGTACTTC.

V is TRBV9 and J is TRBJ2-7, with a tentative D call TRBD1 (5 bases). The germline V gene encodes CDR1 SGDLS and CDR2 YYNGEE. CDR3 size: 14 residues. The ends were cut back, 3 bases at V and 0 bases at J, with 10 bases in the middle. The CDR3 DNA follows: TGTGCCAGCAGCGCGCAGGGTAGCTCCTACGAGCAGTACTTC. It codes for CASSAQGSSYEQYF.

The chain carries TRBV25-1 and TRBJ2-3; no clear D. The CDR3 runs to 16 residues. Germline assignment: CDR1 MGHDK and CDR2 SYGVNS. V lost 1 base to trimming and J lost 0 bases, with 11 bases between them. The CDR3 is CASSEWAASSTDTQYF. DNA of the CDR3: TGTGCCAGCAGTGAATGGGCGGCTTCTAGCACAGATACGCAGTATTTT. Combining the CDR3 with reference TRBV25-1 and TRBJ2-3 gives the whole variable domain EADIYQTPRYLVIGTGKKITLECSQTMGHDKMYWYQQDPGMELHLIHYSYGVNSTEKGDLSSESTVSRIRTEHFPLTLESARPSHTSQYLCASSEWAASSTDTQYFGPGTRLTVL.